This T cell receptor (beta chain) came from a study of T cells after yellow fever vaccination. TCRdb fed the 5' RACE reads into MiXCR, producing one record per CDR3 protein. The table lists roughly 320,000 distinct CDR3 sequences, around 10% of them singletons. Trimming cost V 0 bases and J 10 bases, with 14 bases left between them. The CDR3 covers 15 residues. CDR1 and CDR2 from the germline V gene are SGHRS and YFSETQ. The chain joins TRBV5-1 to TRBJ1-6; D possibly corresponds to TRBD1 (5 bases). This material consisted of CD4+ T cells sorted from PBMCs, taken 45 days after the yellow fever booster vaccination. This sequence originates from a man younger than 30 who received the YFV17D yellow fever vaccine. The CDR3 coding sequence is TGCGCCAGCAGCTTGGATAAGAGGGGAGGGTCACCCCTCCACTTT. This translates into CASSLDKRGGSPLHF.